The rows below give T cell receptor beta chains drawn from one sample of a study of CD8+CD57+ T cells in acquired aplastic anemia. TCRdb itself ran the reads through MiXCR, one entry per CDR3 protein. The sample carries fewer than 85,000 distinct CDR3 sequences, roughly 72% recorded once. Sequencing input: sorted CD4+, CD8+, or CD8+CD57+ T cells (not recorded which) from PBMCs. Every receptor here comes from a human donor with aplastic anemia. Each CDR3 is given with its conserved first and last residue. D genes are given only for firm matches. Not all rows give a size; the values are once, few, many and, for expanded clones, a class.

clone_size,d_call,j_call,v_call,cdr3_nt,cdr3_aa
NA,NA,TRBJ2-1,TRBV20-1,TGCAGTGCTAGAGATGGGGCTGGCTCCTACAATGAGCAGTTCTTC,CSARDGAGSYNEQFF
NA,NA,TRBJ2-5,TRBV20-1,TGCAGTGCTAGAGCGGGACGACAAGAGACCCAGTACTTC,CSARAGRQETQYF
once,TRBD1,TRBJ2-7,TRBV19,TGTGCCAGTAGCGGACAGGGTTTCGGCTCCTACGAGCAGTACTTC,CASSGQGFGSYEQYF
NA,NA,TRBJ1-2,TRBV7-9,TGTGCCAGCAGCTTAGAGGGGTTACAGGGTGGCTACACCTTC,CASSLEGLQGGYTF
NA,NA,TRBJ2-4,TRBV10-3,TGTGCCATCAGTGATACACTAGCAGTTCGAAACATTCAGTACTTC,CAISDTLAVRNIQYF
NA,NA,TRBJ2-5,TRBV19,TGTGCCAGTAGTATTGGCACCAGGGGAGGGACCCAGTACTTC,CASSIGTRGGTQYF
once,NA,TRBJ2-2,TRBV9,TGTGCCAGCAGCGTAGAAGCCAGGGCGAACACCGGGGAGCTGTTTTTT,CASSVEARANTGELFF
NA,NA,TRBJ1-6,TRBV7-8,TGTGCCAGCAGCTCTGGGGGGAATTCACCCCTCCACTTT,CASSSGGNSPLHF
NA,NA,TRBJ1-1,TRBV7-8,TGTGCCAGCAGCTCGACCATCGGTGACAGTGTAGCAGCTTTCTTT,CASSSTIGDSVAAFF
few,NA,TRBJ1-5,TRBV24-1,TGTGCCACCAGTGGTTCAGTCTTCAATCAGCCCCAGCATTTT,CATSGSVFNQPQHF
few,NA,TRBJ2-1,TRBV20-1,TGCAGTGCTAGAGGGCACCCCGAAGTTGGAGGCTCCTACAATGAGCAGTTCTTC,CSARGHPEVGGSYNEQFF
NA,NA,TRBJ2-2,TRBV28,TGTGCCAGCAGTTTATTTGGGGTTACCGGGGAGCTGTTTTTT,CASSLFGVTGELFF
NA,TRBD1,TRBJ1-1,TRBV10-3,TGTGCCATCAGTGGTATGATTGGGCAGGGGGAGGATGAAGCTTTCTTT,CAISGMIGQGEDEAFF
NA,NA,TRBJ2-7,TRBV5-4,TGTGCCAGCAGCTTGAGGGCAGGGGAGTACTTC,CASSLRAGEYF
NA,NA,TRBJ1-6,TRBV19,TGTGCCAGTAGTATATCCGTGGGTTTCGATTCACCCCTCCACTTT,CASSISVGFDSPLHF
NA,TRBD1,TRBJ2-7,TRBV10-1,TGCGCCAGCACTAGGACAGGGGGCGAGCAGTACTTC,CASTRTGGEQYF
NA,NA,TRBJ1-2,TRBV29-1,TGCAGCGTTAGTCCCTGGGGTAACTATGGCTACACCTTC,CSVSPWGNYGYTF
NA,NA,TRBJ1-2,TRBV2,TGTGCCAGCAGTGAAAGAGGGGAAGATGGCTACACCTTC,CASSERGEDGYTF
NA,NA,TRBJ2-1,TRBV2,TGTGCCAGCAGCGTTGGCGGGACGCCCTACAATGAGCAGTTCTTC,CASSVGGTPYNEQFF
NA,NA,TRBJ2-7,TRBV29-1,TGCAGCGTTGGGACATTGGGCTACGAGCAGTACTTC,CSVGTLGYEQYF
NA,NA,TRBJ1-4,TRBV20-1,TGCAGTGCTCAGACCAGGGGAGACGAAAAACTGTTTTTT,CSAQTRGDEKLFF
NA,NA,TRBJ2-3,TRBV12-3/TRBV12-4,TGTGCCAGCAGGGCCGGGCTTCCCGCAGATACGCAGTATTTT,CASRAGLPADTQYF
NA,NA,TRBJ2-7,TRBV19,TGTGCCAGTAGTATAGGTGCGACGGTCGAGCAGTACTTC,CASSIGATVEQYF
NA,TRBD1,TRBJ1-5,TRBV19,TGTGCCACTAGTCCCTGGGACAGGGATAGCAATCAGCCCCAGCATTTT,CATSPWDRDSNQPQHF